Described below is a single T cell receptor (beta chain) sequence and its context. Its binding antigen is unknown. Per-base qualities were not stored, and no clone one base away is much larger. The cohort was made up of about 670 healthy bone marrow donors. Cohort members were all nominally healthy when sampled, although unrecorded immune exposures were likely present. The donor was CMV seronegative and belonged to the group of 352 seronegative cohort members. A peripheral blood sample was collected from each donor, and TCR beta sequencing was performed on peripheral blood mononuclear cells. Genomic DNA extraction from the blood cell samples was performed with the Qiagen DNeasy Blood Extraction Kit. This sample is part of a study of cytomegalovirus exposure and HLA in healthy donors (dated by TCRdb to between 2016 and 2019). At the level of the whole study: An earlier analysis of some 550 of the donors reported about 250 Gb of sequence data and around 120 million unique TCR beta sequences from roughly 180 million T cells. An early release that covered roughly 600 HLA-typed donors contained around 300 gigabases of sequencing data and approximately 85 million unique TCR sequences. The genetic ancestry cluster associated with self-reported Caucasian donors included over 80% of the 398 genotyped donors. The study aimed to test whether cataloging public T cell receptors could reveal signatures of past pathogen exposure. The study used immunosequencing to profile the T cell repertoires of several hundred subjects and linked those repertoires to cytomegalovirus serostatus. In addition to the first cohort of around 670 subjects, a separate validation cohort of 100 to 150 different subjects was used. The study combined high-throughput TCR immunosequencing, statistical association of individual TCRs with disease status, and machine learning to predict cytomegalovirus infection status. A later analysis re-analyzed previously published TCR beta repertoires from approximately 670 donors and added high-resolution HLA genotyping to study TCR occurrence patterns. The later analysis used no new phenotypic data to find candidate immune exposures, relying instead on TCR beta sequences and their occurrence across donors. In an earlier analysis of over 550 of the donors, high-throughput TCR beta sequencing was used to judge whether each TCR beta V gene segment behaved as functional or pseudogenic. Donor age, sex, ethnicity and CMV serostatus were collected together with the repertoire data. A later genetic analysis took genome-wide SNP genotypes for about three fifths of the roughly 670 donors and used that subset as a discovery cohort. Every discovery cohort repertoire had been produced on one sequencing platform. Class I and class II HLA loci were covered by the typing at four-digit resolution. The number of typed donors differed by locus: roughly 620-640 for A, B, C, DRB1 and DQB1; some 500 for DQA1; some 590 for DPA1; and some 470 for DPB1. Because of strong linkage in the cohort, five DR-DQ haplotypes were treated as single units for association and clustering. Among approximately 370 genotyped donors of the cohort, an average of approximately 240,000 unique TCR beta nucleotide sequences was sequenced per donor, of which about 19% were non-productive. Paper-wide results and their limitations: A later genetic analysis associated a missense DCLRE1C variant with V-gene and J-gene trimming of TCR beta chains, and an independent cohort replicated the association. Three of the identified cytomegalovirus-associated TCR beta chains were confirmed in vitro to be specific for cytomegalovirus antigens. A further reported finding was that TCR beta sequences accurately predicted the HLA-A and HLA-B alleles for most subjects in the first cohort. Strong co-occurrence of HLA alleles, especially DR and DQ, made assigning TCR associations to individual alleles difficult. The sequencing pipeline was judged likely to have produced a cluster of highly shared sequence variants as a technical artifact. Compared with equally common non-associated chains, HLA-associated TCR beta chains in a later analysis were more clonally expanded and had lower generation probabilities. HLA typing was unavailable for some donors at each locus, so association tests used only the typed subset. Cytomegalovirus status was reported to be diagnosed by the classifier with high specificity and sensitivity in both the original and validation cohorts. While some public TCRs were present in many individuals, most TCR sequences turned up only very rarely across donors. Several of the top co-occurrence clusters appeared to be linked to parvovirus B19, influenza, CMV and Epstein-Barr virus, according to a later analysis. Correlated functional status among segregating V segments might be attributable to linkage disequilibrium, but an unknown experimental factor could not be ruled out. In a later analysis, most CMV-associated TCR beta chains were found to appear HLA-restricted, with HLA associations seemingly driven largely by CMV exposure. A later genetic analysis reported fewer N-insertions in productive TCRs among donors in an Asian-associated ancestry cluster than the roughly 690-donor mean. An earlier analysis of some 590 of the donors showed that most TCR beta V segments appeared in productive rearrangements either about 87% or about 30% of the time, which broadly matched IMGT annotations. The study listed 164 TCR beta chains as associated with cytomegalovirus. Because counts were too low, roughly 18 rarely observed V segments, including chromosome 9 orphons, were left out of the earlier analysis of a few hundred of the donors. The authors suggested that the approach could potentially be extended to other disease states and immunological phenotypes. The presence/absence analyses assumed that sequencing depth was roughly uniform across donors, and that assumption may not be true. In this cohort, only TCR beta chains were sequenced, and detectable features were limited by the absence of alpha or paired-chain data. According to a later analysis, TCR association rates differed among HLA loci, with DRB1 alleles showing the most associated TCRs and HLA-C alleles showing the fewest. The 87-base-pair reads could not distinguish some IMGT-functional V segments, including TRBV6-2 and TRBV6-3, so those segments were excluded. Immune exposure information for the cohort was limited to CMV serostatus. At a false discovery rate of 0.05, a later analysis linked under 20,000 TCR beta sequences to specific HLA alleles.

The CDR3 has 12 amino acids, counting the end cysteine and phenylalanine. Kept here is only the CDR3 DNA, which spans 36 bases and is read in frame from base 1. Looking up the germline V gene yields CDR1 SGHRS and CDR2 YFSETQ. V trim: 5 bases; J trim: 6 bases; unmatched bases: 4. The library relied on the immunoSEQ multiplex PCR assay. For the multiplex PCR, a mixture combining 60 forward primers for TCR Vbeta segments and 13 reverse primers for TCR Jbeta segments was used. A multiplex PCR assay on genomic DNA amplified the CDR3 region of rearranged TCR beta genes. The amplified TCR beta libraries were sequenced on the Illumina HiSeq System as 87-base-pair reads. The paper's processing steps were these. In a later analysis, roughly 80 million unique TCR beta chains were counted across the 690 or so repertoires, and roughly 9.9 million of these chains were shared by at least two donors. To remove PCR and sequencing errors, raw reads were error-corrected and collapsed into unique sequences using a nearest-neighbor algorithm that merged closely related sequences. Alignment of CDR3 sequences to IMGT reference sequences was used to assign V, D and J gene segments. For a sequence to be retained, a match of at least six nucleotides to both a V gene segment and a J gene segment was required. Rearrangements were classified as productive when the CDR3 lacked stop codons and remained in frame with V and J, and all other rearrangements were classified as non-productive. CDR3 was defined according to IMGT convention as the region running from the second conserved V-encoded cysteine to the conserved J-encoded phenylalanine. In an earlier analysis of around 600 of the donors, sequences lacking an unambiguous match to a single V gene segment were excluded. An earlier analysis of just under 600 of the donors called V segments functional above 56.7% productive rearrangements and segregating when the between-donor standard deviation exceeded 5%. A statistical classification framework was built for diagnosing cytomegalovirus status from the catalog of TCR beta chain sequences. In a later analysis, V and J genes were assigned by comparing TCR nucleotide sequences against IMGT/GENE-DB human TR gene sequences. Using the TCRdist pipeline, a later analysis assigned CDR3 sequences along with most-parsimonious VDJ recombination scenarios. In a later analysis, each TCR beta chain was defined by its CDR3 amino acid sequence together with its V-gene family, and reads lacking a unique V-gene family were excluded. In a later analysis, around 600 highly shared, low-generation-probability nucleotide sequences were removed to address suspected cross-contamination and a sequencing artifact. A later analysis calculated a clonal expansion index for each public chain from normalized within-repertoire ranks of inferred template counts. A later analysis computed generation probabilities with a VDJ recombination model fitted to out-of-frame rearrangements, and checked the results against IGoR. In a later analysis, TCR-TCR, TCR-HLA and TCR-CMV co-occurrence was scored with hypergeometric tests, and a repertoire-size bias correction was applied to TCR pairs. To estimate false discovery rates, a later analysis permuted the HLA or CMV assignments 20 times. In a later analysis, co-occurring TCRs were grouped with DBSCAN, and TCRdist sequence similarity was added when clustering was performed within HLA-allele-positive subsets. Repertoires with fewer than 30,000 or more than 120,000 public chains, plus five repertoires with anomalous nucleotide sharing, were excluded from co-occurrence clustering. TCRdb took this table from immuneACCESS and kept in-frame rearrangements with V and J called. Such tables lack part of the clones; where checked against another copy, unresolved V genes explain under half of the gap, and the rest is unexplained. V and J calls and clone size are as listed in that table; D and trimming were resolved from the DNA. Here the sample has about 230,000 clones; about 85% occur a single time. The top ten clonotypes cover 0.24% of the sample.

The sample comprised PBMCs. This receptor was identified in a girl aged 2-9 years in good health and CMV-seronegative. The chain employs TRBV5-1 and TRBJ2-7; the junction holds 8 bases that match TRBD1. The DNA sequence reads TGCGCCAGCAGAGGACAGGGTTCCGAGCAGTACTTC. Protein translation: CASRGQGSEQYF.